This is a list of T cell receptor beta chains from one sample in a study of T-cell reconstitution after alpha-beta-depleted transplantation in children. MiXCR was run by TCRdb on the PCR reads, yielding one entry per CDR3 protein. The profile shows around 94,000 distinct CDR3 sequences, 4.5% to 7.5% of them singletons. Here the sequenced sample was PBMCs, mostly from graft donor cells, taken 60 days after TCRalphabeta/CD19-depleted stem cell transplant. These receptors were taken from a female patient between 2 and 15 years old who had a stem cell transplant for Fanconi anemia, so the T cells may come from the graft donor. Both conserved end residues are part of each CDR3. The D gene is left open where the match is weak. Expanded clones are given a class, and other clones once, few, many or no size at all.

J,D,V,size,DNA,CDR3
TRBJ2-3,TRBD1,TRBV24-1,few,TGTGCCACCAGTGATTTCACGAGGGGGCCGACAGATACGCAGTATTTT,CATSDFTRGPTDTQYF
TRBJ2-5,TRBD2,TRBV28,many,TGTGCCAGCAACAGACCGAGAATGACAGCGGGAGGGTTCGGAGATACCCAGTACTTC,CASNRPRMTAGGFGDTQYF
TRBJ2-5,-,TRBV10-3,-,TGTGCCATCAGCCTGACGCGAGGGGACCAAGAGACCCAGTACTTC,CAISLTRGDQETQYF
TRBJ2-5,TRBD1,TRBV18,many,TGTGCCAGCTCACCTGGACAGGGTGTAGCGGAGACCCAGTACTTC,CASSPGQGVAETQYF
TRBJ1-4,TRBD1,TRBV18,few,TGTGCCAGCTCACCACCGGGACAGGTTTATGAAAAACTGTTTTTT,CASSPPGQVYEKLFF
TRBJ2-7,-,TRBV5-1,many,TGCGCCAGCAGCTTGACCGGGGTGCCCTACGAGCAGTACTTC,CASSLTGVPYEQYF
TRBJ2-2,-,TRBV28,many,TGTGCCAGCAGTTTGTACCCCACAGGGTCCGACGGGGAGCTGTTTTTT,CASSLYPTGSDGELFF
TRBJ1-6,-,TRBV20-1,many,TGCAGTGCCCAGGGGCTCTGGGATTCACCCCTCCACTTT,CSAQGLWDSPLHF
TRBJ2-2,TRBD2,TRBV28,-,TGTGCCAGCAGTTTAGGACTAGCGGGATACGCGAACACCGGGGAGCTGTTTTTT,CASSLGLAGYANTGELFF
TRBJ2-1,-,TRBV27,many,TGTGCCAGCAGTTTAGGGGTAAACAATGAGCAGTTCTTC,CASSLGVNNEQFF
TRBJ1-2,-,TRBV20-1,few,TGCAGTGCTAGAGAGGGCTACACCTTC,CSAREGYTF
TRBJ2-2,-,TRBV7-2,many,TGTGCCAGCAGCGCGGCGGACTCCCTCACCGGGGAGCTGTTTTTT,CASSAADSLTGELFF
TRBJ2-7,-,TRBV15,few,TGTGCCACCAGCAGAGATGGTCAGACATACGAGCAGTACTTC,CATSRDGQTYEQYF
TRBJ2-4,TRBD2,TRBV5-1,-,TGCGCCAGCAGCTTGAGAATAGCGGGGGGTTCCAAAAACATTCAGTACTTC,CASSLRIAGGSKNIQYF
TRBJ2-2,-,TRBV21-1,many,TGTGCCAGCAGGGACAGGGCCGGGGAGCTGTTTTTT,CASRDRAGELFF
TRBJ2-3,-,TRBV7-2,many,TGTGCCAGCGTGTGGGCGGCAGTTGGCACAGATACGCAGTATTTT,CASVWAAVGTDTQYF
TRBJ2-7,TRBD2,TRBV4-2,few,TGTGCCAGCAGCCAAGTAGCGGGAATGGGCTACGAGCAGTACTTC,CASSQVAGMGYEQYF
TRBJ1-3,-,TRBV7-6,-,TGTGCCAGCAGCTTAACTCCCGGGGCCCCTGGAAACACCATATATTTT,CASSLTPGAPGNTIYF
TRBJ1-6,-,TRBV20-1,few,TGCAGTGCTAGCCCCTTTGTAATAAGTTCACCCCTCCACTTT,CSASPFVISSPLHF
TRBJ1-1,TRBD1,TRBV6-6,many,TGTGCCAGCAGTTATCGGCAGGGGGAGGTAGCTTTCTTT,CASSYRQGEVAFF
TRBJ2-3,TRBD1,TRBV7-2,many,TGTGCCAGCAGCTCCAGGGGGTATACGCAGTATTTT,CASSSRGYTQYF
TRBJ2-1,-,TRBV30,-,TGTGCCTGGAATAAGCAAGAGGGTGGTGAGCAGTTCTTC,CAWNKQEGGEQFF
TRBJ2-7,TRBD2,TRBV9,many,TGTGCCAGCAGCGCTAGCGGGAGCCCCCTCCGCGAGCAGTACTTC,CASSASGSPLREQYF
TRBJ2-7,TRBD1,TRBV2,few,TGTGCCAGCAGTTGGAACCCGGGACAGGGGTTCTACGAGCAGTACTTC,CASSWNPGQGFYEQYF
TRBJ2-2,TRBD2,TRBV5-1,many,TGCGCCAGCAGCTTGACACCTAGCGGGGGGGCCAACACCGGGGAGCTGTTTTTT,CASSLTPSGGANTGELFF
TRBJ2-1,TRBD2,TRBV6-1,-,TGTGCCGGCAGTAGGGTAAGCGGGAGCTCCTACAATGAGCAGTTCTTC,CAGSRVSGSSYNEQFF
TRBJ2-2,TRBD1,TRBV28,few,TGTGCCAGCAGTTTCGGACAGGTCGGGAACGGGGAGCTGTTTTTT,CASSFGQVGNGELFF
TRBJ2-7,-,TRBV27,many,TGTGCCAGCAGTTTGGTAGGGCCTACGAGAGAGCAGTACTTC,CASSLVGPTREQYF
TRBJ2-3,-,TRBV20-1,-,TGCAGTGCACTTAGGTGGGGGCCCGCAACAGATACGCAGTATTTT,CSALRWGPATDTQYF
TRBJ2-1,TRBD2,TRBV6-1,few,TGTGCCAGCAGTAGACGGGGGGGGGTCGACAATGAGCAGTTCTTC,CASSRRGGVDNEQFF
TRBJ1-1,-,TRBV5-1,few,TGCGCCAGCGTCTCTTCCGGGAACACTGAAGCTTTCTTT,CASVSSGNTEAFF
TRBJ1-3,-,TRBV18,many,TGTGCCAGCTCACCAGGAAGGGGCATTGGAAACACCATATATTTT,CASSPGRGIGNTIYF
TRBJ2-2,-,TRBV7-3,-,TGTGCCAGCAGCTTAAAACTAGCCGGGGAGCTGTTTTTT,CASSLKLAGELFF
TRBJ2-2,TRBD2,TRBV7-3,few,TGTGCCAGCAGCGCGGGTGGGGGGGCGAACACCGGGGAGCTGTTTTTT,CASSAGGGANTGELFF
TRBJ2-1,-,TRBV5-1,many,TGCGCCAGCAGCTCGATGACTAGGGAGGATGAGCAGTTCTTC,CASSSMTREDEQFF
TRBJ2-1,-,TRBV11-2,-,TGTGCCAGCAGCTTAGCTACACAGGGCCTCCGGCAGTTCTTC,CASSLATQGLRQFF
TRBJ2-3,TRBD1,TRBV7-3,-,TGTGCCAGCAGCCCCTTCGGACAGGGTAGCACAGATACGCAGTATTTT,CASSPFGQGSTDTQYF
TRBJ1-4,-,TRBV30,many,TGTGCCTGGAGTGTGGGGGAAAAACTGTTTTTT,CAWSVGEKLFF
TRBJ2-2,TRBD2,TRBV10-3,many,TGTGCCATCAGGGCTAGCGGGGACACCGGGGAGCTGTTTTTT,CAIRASGDTGELFF
TRBJ2-3,-,TRBV10-3,many,TGTGCCATCAGTGGATTCCGGGACCGAAGCACAGATACGCAGTATTTT,CAISGFRDRSTDTQYF
TRBJ2-2,-,TRBV12-3/TRBV12-4,many,TGTGCCAGCAGTTTCCCCCCCCCCGGGGAGCTGTTTTTT,CASSFPPPGELFF
TRBJ2-2,-,TRBV5-1,many,TGCGCCAGCAGCTTCTTCAGACAGACGGTAGTTGGGGAGCTGTTTTTT,CASSFFRQTVVGELFF
TRBJ1-6,-,TRBV25-1,-,TGTGCCAGCTGGCAGGGCTACGGTTCACCCCTCCACTTT,CASWQGYGSPLHF
TRBJ2-3,-,TRBV2,many,TGTGCCAGCAACCGACAGGGCACAGATACGCAGTATTTT,CASNRQGTDTQYF
TRBJ2-1,-,TRBV10-3,many,TGTGCCATCTCATCATGGGGGGTTACCTACAATGAGCAGTTCTTC,CAISSWGVTYNEQFF
TRBJ2-2,TRBD2,TRBV6-2/TRBV6-3,few,TGTGCCAGCAGCTACCCGCGGCTAGCGGGGGACACCGGGGAGCTGTTTTTT,CASSYPRLAGDTGELFF
TRBJ1-2,TRBD1,TRBV20-1,many,TGCAGTGCTCGGGACAGGGGATATGGCTACACCTTC,CSARDRGYGYTF
TRBJ1-4,-,TRBV28,many,TGTGCCAGCAGTGCCCGGAGGGCAACTAATGAAAAACTGTTTTTT,CASSARRATNEKLFF
TRBJ1-1,-,TRBV18,many,TGTGCCAGCTCACCGGTGGGAAATGAAGCTTTCTTT,CASSPVGNEAFF
TRBJ2-7,-,TRBV5-1,many,TGCGCCAGCAGCGGAGGGCCGAGATATGAGTACGAGCAGTACTTC,CASSGGPRYEYEQYF
TRBJ2-4,-,TRBV3-1,many,TGTGCCAGCAGCCAATTCTTCGACCGTTTGGACATTCAGTACTTC,CASSQFFDRLDIQYF
TRBJ2-5,-,TRBV2,many,TGTGCCAGCAGACAAGGTCAACAGGGAGGAGAGACCCAGTACTTC,CASRQGQQGGETQYF
TRBJ2-1,-,TRBV5-1,many,TGCGCCAGCAGCTTCAACGTAGATGAGCAGTTCTTC,CASSFNVDEQFF
TRBJ2-5,-,TRBV7-8,few,TGTGCCAGCAGCTTCCCTAATCAAGAGACCCAGTACTTC,CASSFPNQETQYF
TRBJ1-1,-,TRBV20-1,-,TGCAGTGCTAGAGGCCCGAAGCCCACTGAAGCTTTCTTT,CSARGPKPTEAFF
TRBJ2-5,-,TRBV3-1,-,TGTGCCAGCAGCCCCGGACTCGTGACGGTTCGAGAGACCCAGTACTTC,CASSPGLVTVRETQYF
TRBJ2-7,-,TRBV7-2,many,TGTGCCAGCAGCAGAAACCTTAGAAAAAGCTCCTACGAGCAGTACTTC,CASSRNLRKSSYEQYF
TRBJ2-7,TRBD1,TRBV28,many,TGTGCCAGCAATCGATCCGGGACAGGGAATTCCTACGAGCAGTACTTC,CASNRSGTGNSYEQYF
TRBJ2-2,-,TRBV24-1,many,TGTGCCACCAGTGATTTTCGGTCTTTGACCGGGGAGCTGTTTTTT,CATSDFRSLTGELFF